The clone carrying this T cell receptor (beta chain) occurred once. Its antigen is currently unknown. PCR was performed using 60 Vbeta and 13 Jbeta primers. The table came from immunoSEQ multiplex PCR; TCRdb's copy has only in-frame clones and leaves some out. The top ten hold just over 50% of the sample, which has approximately 61,000 clones, about four fifths seen once. The V gene lost 4 bases and the J gene lost 1 base, with 16 bases spanning the gap. The CDR3 is 16 amino acids. CDR1 is LNHDA, CDR2 SQIVND, per germline (reference sequence). This specimen belongs to a study of cytomegalovirus exposure and HLA in healthy donors. Whole-study context: From donors who were HLA-typed, an early data release held around 85 million unique TCRs. Study-level findings and limits: It was assumed in the presence/absence analyses that sequencing depth was roughly uniform across donors. Altogether, 164 TCR beta chains were recorded as cytomegalovirus-associated. TCR association rates varied by HLA locus in a later analysis, with DRB1 highest and HLA-C lowest.

The specimen was PBMCs. The sequence was collected from a man between 45 and 60 years old in good health and CMV-seropositive. The rearrangement links TRBV19 to TRBJ2-5, with D possibly matching TRBD2 (6 bases). The CDR3 reads CASSKPLGAGQETQYF. CDR3 nucleotides: TGTGCCAGTAGTAAACCTCTTGGAGCGGGCCAAGAGACCCAGTACTTC.